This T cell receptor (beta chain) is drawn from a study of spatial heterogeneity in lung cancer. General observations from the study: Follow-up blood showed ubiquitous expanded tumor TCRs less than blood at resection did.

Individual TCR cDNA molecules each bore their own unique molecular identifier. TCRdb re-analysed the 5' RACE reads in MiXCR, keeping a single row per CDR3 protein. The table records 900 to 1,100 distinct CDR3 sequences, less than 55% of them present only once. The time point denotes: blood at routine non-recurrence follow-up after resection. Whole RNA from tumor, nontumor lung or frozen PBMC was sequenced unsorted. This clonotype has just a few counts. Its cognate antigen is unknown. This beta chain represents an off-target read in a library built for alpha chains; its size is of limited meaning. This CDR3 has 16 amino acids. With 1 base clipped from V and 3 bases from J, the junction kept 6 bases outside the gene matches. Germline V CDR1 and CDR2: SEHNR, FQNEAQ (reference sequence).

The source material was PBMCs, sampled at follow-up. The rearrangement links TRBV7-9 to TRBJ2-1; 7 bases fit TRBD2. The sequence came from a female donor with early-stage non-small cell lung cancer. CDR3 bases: TGTGCCAGCAGCTTAGGCCCTCAGCGGGGCTACAATGAGCAGTTCTTC. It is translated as CASSLGPQRGYNEQFF. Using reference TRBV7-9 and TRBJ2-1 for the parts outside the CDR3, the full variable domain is DTGVSQNPRHKITKRGQNVTFRCDPISEHNRLYWYRQTLGQGPEFLTYFQNEAQLEKSRLLSDRFSAERPKGSFSTLEIQRTEQGDSAMYLCASSLGPQRGYNEQFFGPGTRLTVL.